Given below is one TCR beta chain in context. These data originate in a study of blood T cell repertoires in COVID-19. Trimming cost V 5 bases and J 4 bases; bases outside gene matches: 20. CDR1 is SGHVS and CDR2 is FNYEAQ in the germline V gene. The CDR3 consists of 20 residues. Assay used: immunoSEQ multiplex PCR; TCRdb lists only in-frame clones, some missing. The table lists 250,000 to 300,000 clones, 65% to 90% of them singletons, with approximately 5% in the top ten. The sequence was collected from a man between 45 and 60 years old with active or convalescent COVID-19. This chain uses TRBV7-6 with TRBJ1-5, with TRBD1 identical over 10 bases. The sample comprised peripheral blood. This chain's CDR3 is CASSPENAQKGQGKNQPQHF. In nucleotides, the CDR3 is TGTGCCAGCAGCCCGGAAAACGCCCAAAAGGGACAGGGGAAGAATCAGCCCCAGCATTTT.